This TCR beta chain was observed in a study of identical twins. Trimming took 3 bases from V and 7 from J, leaving 19 bases between them. This CDR3 is built from 15 residues. A universal primer site was incorporated via template switching, and the cDNA contained unique molecular identifiers. TCRdb re-derived calls from the 5' RACE reads in MiXCR, one entry per CDR3 protein. The data contain 1.5 million or so distinct CDR3 sequences, less than 35% of them singletons. About this clonotype: No antigen is known for it.

Study findings and constraints: Beta out-of-frame twin sharing showed a weaker excess. Modelling underestimated the level of out-of-frame TCR alpha sharing observed in monozygotic twins. With abundant cord blood beta clonotypes, insertions were fewer; memory repertoires showed no such pattern.

The chain is built from TRBV12-3 or TRBV12-4 and TRBJ2-7, with D maybe TRBD2 (6 bases). The TCR sequence derives from a newborn girl in good health. Material for sequencing was cord blood. Here the CDR3 reads CASSFGGALSNEQYF. The CDR3 bases are TGTGCCAGCAGTTTCGGAGGGGCCCTCTCCAATGAGCAGTACTTC.